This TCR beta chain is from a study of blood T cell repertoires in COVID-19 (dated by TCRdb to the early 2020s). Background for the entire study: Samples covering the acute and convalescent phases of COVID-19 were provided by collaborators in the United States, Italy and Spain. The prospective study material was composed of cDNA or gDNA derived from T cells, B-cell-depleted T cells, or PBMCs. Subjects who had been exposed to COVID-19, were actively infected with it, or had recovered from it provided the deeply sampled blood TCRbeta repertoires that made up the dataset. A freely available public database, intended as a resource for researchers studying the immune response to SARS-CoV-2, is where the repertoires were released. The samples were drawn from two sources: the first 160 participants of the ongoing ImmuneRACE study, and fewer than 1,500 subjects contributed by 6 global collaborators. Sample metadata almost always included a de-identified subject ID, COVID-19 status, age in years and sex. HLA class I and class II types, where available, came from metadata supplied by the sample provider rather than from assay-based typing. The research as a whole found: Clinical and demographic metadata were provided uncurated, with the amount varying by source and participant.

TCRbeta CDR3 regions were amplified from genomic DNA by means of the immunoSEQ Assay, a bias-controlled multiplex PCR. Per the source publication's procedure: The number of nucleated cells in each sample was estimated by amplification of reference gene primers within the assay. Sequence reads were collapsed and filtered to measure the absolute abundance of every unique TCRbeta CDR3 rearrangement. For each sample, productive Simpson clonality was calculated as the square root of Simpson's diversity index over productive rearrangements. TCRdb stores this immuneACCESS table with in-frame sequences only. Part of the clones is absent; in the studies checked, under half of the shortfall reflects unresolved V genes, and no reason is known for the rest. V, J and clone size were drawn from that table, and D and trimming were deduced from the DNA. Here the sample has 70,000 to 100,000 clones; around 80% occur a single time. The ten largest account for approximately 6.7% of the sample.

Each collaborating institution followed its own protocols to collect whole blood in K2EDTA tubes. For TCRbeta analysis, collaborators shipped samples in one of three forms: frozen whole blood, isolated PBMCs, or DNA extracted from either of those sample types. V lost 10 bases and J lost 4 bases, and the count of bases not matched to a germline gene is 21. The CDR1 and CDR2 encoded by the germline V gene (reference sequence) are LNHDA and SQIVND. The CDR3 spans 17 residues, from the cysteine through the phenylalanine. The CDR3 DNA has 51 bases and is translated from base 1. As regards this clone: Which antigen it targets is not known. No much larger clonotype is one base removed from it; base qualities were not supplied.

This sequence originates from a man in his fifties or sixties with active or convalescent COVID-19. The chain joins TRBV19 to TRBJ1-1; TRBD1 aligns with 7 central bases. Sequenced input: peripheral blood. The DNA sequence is TGTGCCACCACAGTTGGTCAAGGGGGCGCGGGGAGCACTGAAGCTTTCTTT. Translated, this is CATTVGQGGAGSTEAFF. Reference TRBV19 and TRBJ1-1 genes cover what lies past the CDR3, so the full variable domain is DGGITQSPKYLFRKEGQNVTLSCEQNLNHDAMYWYRQDPGQGLRLIYYSQIVNDFQKGDIAEGYSVSREKKESFPLTVTSAQKNPTAFYLCATTVGQGGAGSTEAFFGQGTRLTVV.